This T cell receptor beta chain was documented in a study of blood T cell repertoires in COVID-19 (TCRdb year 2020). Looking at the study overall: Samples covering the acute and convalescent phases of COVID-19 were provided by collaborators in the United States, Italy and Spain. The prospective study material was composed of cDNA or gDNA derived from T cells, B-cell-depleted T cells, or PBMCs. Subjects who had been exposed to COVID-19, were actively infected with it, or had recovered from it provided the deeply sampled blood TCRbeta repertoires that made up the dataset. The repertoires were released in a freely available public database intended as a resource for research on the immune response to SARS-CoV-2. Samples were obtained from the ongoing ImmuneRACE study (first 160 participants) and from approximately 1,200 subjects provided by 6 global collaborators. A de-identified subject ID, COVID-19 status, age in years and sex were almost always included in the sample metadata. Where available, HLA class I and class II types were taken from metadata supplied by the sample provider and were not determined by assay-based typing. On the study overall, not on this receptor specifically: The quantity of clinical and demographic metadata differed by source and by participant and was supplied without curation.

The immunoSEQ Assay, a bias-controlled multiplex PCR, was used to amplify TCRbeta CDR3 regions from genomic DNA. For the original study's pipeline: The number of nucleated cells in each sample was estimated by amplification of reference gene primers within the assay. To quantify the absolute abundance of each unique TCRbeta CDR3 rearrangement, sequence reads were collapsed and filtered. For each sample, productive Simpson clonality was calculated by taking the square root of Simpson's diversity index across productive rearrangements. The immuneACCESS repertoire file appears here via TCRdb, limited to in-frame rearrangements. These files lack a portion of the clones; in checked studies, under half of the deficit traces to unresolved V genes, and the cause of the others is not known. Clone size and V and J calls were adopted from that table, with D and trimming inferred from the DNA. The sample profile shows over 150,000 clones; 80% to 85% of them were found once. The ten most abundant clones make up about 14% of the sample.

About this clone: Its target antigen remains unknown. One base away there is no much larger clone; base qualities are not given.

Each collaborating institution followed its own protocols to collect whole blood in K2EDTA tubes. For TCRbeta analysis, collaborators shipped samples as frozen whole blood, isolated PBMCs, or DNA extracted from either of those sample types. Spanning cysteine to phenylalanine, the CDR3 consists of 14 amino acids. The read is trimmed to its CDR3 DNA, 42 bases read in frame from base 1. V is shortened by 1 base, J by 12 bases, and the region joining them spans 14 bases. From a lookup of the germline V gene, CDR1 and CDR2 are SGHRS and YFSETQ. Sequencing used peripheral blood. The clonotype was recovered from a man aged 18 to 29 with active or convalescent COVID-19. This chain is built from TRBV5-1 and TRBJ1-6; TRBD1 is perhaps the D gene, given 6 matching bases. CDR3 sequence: CASSLQGQQEPLHF. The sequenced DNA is TGCGCCAGCAGCTTGCAAGGACAGCAAGAACCCCTCCACTTT.